The 2 T cell receptor delta chains below all came from one sample that was sequenced in a study of γδ T cells in repeated Plasmodium falciparum infection. Bulk repertoires came from Vgamma9/Vdelta2+ or Vdelta2-negative gammadelta T cells flow-sorted from PBMC. TCRdb made new clone calls on the multiplex PCR reads using CATT. This sample has 70,000 to 95,000 delta-chain clones, with roughly 1.4% found just once. Sample: gamma-delta T cells from blood. Source of these receptors: a pool of human donors (malaria-infected and uninfected, not separated).

With regard to this clone: This probably arose from a read error, given a far larger clone one base away. Other DNA sequences within the sample encode an identical CDR3. The V gene is TRDV1, the J gene TRDJ1; 7 bases are shared with TRDD3. TCRdb carries no J gene annotation; the J gene was assigned here by matching the DNA with germline. From germline, CDR1 is TSWWSYY and CDR2 QGS. Trimming took 0 bases from V and 7 from J; bases not matched to a gene: 26. The length of the CDR3 is 21 residues. CDR3 in DNA: TGTGCTCTTGGGGAACTAGAGCCCCTCGCCTGTACTCTGGCTGGGGGGCCTAAACTCATCTTT. It is translated as CALGELEPLACTLAGGPKLIF.

To note about this clone: The protein TCRdb lists belongs to a much larger clone and differs from this DNA's translation at residue 16, which points to a read error; the protein shown is made from the DNA. J is TRDJ3 and V is TRDV2, with 12 bases aligning to TRDD3. Since TCRdb gives no J gene, matching the DNA to germline was used here to assign it. Germline V gives CDR1 GEAIGNYY, CDR2 EKD. This CDR3 comprises 19 residues. The CDR3 bases are TGTGCCTGTGACAGACTGGGGGATACTTGCTCCTGGGACACCCGACGGATGTTTTTC. Translated: CACDRLGDTCSWDTRRMFF.